Described below is a single TCR beta chain sequence and its context. Antigen unknown. The sample belongs to a study of cytomegalovirus exposure and HLA in healthy donors. Study-level background: Sequencing of some 190 million T cells in an earlier analysis found 100 million to 140 million unique TCR beta sequences. Study results and limitations: In a later analysis, HLA-C alleles had the fewest associated TCRs, DRB1 alleles the most. Among immune exposure information, only CMV serostatus was available.

Healthy people donating bone marrow made up the donors. Trimming stripped 6 bases from V and 5 bases from J, with 17 bases between. CDR3 size: 15 residues. Germline CDR1 is ENHRY and CDR2 is SYGVKD. PCR used 60 Vbeta primers and 13 Jbeta primers. Libraries were prepared by immunoSEQ multiplex PCR; TCRdb keeps only in-frame clonotypes and omits some of them. The data contain roughly 130,000 clones, 65% to 80% of them singletons. The chain combines TRBV10-3 with TRBJ2-1, with D possibly matching TRBD1 (6 bases). This clonotype was sampled from a woman in her thirties or forties in good health and CMV-seronegative. Input material: PBMCs. The CDR3 nucleotides are TGTGCCATCAGACTGACAGGACTCCGTGACAATGAGCAGTTCTTC. Encoded protein: CAIRLTGLRDNEQFF.